One and the same sample provided the 20 T cell receptor beta chains below, sequenced in a study of cytotoxic CD8 clonotypes in ibrutinib-treated CLL. TCRdb's table, derived via immunoSEQ multiplex PCR, lists solely in-frame clones and lacks some. The profile shows over 75,000 clones, about 78% of them singletons. Sequences were derived from PBMCs, sampled after 12 months of ibrutinib treatment. The receptors shown here come from a human donor with chronic lymphocytic leukemia.

This chain uses TRBV2 with TRBJ1-1, with TRBD1 matching over 8 bases. The CDR3 is 14 residues long. CDR1 is SNHLY, CDR2 FYNNEI, per germline. J was trimmed by 4 bases and V by 6 bases; bases with no gene match: 7. The CDR3 nucleotides are TGTGCCAGCAGGAAATCAGGGGGCCTCACTGAAGCTTTCTTT. Translating gives CASRKSGGLTEAFF. The variable domain in full, completed from reference TRBV2 and TRBJ1-1, reads EPEVTQTPSHQVTQMGQEVILRCVPISNHLYFYWYRQILGQKVEFLVSFYNNEISEKSEIFDDQFSVERPDGSNFTLKIRSTKLEDSAMYFCASRKSGGLTEAFFGQGTRLTVV.

V usage is TRBV6-1 and J usage is TRBJ1-2, with TRBD1 as a possible D gene (6 bases). CDR1 MNHNS and CDR2 SASEGT come from the germline V gene. V lost 6 bases to trimming and J lost 4 bases, with 12 bases between them. The CDR3 runs to 13 residues. DNA for the CDR3: TGTGCCAGCAGCGCAGGGGTGGGCTATGGCTACACCTTC. The encoded protein is CASSAGVGYGYTF.

J is TRBJ2-3 and V is TRBV5-1; D gene uncertain. CDR3 size: 16 residues. The V gene lost 7 bases and the J gene lost 0 bases, with 18 bases spanning the gap. CDR1 SGHRS and CDR2 YFSETQ come from the germline V gene. The CDR3 DNA reads TGCGCCAGCTCAGACAAGACCATTACTAGCACAGATACGCAGTATTTT. This translates into CASSDKTITSTDTQYF.

The chain employs TRBV13 and TRBJ2-3; no definite D call. V was trimmed by 5 bases and J by 6 bases, leaving 9 bases between them. The CDR3 totals 12 residues. CDR1 is PRHDT, CDR2 FYEKMQ, per germline (reference sequence). The CDR3 reads CASSRTSDTQYF. CDR3 sequence (DNA): TGTGCCAGCAGCCGCACATCGGATACGCAGTATTTT.

In this sample, this clone turned up many times. The chain employs TRBV15 and TRBJ2-3; no reliable D call. Per the germline V gene, CDR1 is LNHNV and CDR2 is YYDKDF (reference sequence). V lost 3 bases and J lost 6, with 7 bases in between. This CDR3 is built from 12 residues. CDR3 sequence reads: CATSRGPDTQYF. The CDR3 DNA follows: TGTGCCACCAGCAGGGGCCCGGATACGCAGTATTTT.

The rearrangement uses TRBV19 and TRBJ2-2; D unresolved. The V gene lost 4 bases and the J gene lost 1 base, with 7 bases spanning the gap. The CDR3 has 14 residues. Looked up from germline, CDR1 is LNHDA and CDR2 is SQIVND (reference sequence). The CDR3 here is CASSRQKNTGELFF. CDR3 sequence (DNA): TGTGCCAGTAGTAGGCAGAAGAACACCGGGGAGCTGTTTTTT.

In DNA, the CDR3 is TGTGCCAGCAGTTTGGAGCCCCAGGGCGAGAAACTGTTTTTT. This translates into CASSLEPQGEKLFF. The chain employs TRBV27 and TRBJ1-4; D might be TRBD1 (5 bases). The CDR3 length is 14 residues. V was trimmed by 3 bases and J by 11 bases, leaving 16 bases between them. CDR1 is MNHEY, CDR2 SMNVEV, per germline (reference sequence).

The V call is TRBV5-1, the J call TRBJ1-4; D is undetermined. Germline V gene lookup returns CDR1 SGHRS and CDR2 YFSETQ. The CDR3 extends over 15 amino acids. V gave up 4 bases and J gave up 3 bases, with 13 bases separating them. Here the CDR3 reads CASSLSRGANEKLFF. CDR3 nucleotides: TGCGCCAGCAGCCTATCCCGGGGAGCTAATGAAAAACTGTTTTTT.

The CDR3 bases are TGTGCCAGCTCAGAGGGTGGGACAGACTACGAGCAGTACTTC. This translates into CASSEGGTDYEQYF. The gene calls are TRBV5-4 and TRBJ2-7; 7 bases match TRBD1. Germline CDR1 reads SGHNT; CDR2 reads YYREEE (reference sequence). Losses at the gene ends were 7 bases for V and 3 bases for J; bases not matched to a gene: 10. The CDR3 is 14 amino acids. Full variable domain (remainder filled in from reference TRBV5-4 and TRBJ2-7): ETGVTQSPTHLIKTRGQQVTLRCSSQSGHNTVSWYQQALGQGPQFIFQYYREEENGRGNFPPRFSGLQFPNYSSELNVNALELDDSALYLCASSEGGTDYEQYFGPGTRLTVT.

V usage is TRBV11-3 and J usage is TRBJ1-2, with D unclear. The CDR3 totals 16 residues. Germline V gene sequence: CDR1 SGHNT, CDR2 YENEEA. The germline V and J ends were trimmed by 5 bases and 4 bases, with 20 bases remaining between them. CDR3 sequence: CASSPTWKGPGYGYTF. In nucleotides, the CDR3 is TGTGCCAGCAGCCCTACGTGGAAAGGGCCGGGCTATGGCTACACCTTC. Supplemented by reference TRBV11-3 and TRBJ1-2, the full variable domain reads EAGVVQSPRYKIIEKKQPVAFWCNPISGHNTLYWYLQNLGQGPELLIRYENEEAVDDSQLPKDRFSAERLKGVDSTLKIQPAELGDSAVYLCASSPTWKGPGYGYTFGSGTRLTVV.

This clone was picked up a small number of times. The chain joins TRBV6-5 to TRBJ2-1, with TRBD2 as a possible D gene (7 bases). The CDR3 has 14 amino acids. Germline loops: CDR1 MNHEY, CDR2 SVGAGI. Trimming took off 6 bases at V and 4 bases at J, with 13 bases between the two ends. The CDR3, as DNA: TGTGCCAGCAGGAGGGGGGGGAATTACAATGAGCAGTTCTTC. Protein sequence: CASRRGGNYNEQFF.

CDR3 coding DNA: TGTGCCTGGAAGACAGGCGGCCATAATTCACCCCTCCACTTT. Translating it yields CAWKTGGHNSPLHF. This rearrangement joins TRBV30 to TRBJ1-6; weak D call: TRBD1 (6 bases). The germline V gene encodes CDR1 GTSNPN and CDR2 SVGIG (reference sequence). The V end was cut by 4 bases, the J end by 5 bases, with 12 bases between. The CDR3 is 14 residues long.

This chain joins TRBV2 and TRBJ1-4; possible D gene TRBD1, 5 bases. The V end was cut by 3 bases, the J end by 7 bases, with 9 bases between. CDR1 and CDR2 (germline): SNHLY, FYNNEI. The CDR3 totals 13 residues. DNA for the CDR3: TGTGCCAGCAGTGACGGGACGGTTGAAAAACTGTTTTTT. Its protein product is CASSDGTVEKLFF.

This chain links TRBV25-1 with TRBJ2-1, with 9 bases fitting TRBD1. CDR3 size: 16 residues. With 8 bases clipped from V and 5 bases from J, the junction kept 13 bases outside the gene matches. Germline lookup yields CDR1 MGHDK and CDR2 SYGVNS. The CDR3 DNA reads as TGTGCCAGCGGGCCCTGGGACAGGGCTAAGAACAATGAGCAGTTCTTC. This sequence encodes CASGPWDRAKNNEQFF.

Comment on this clone: A read error is possible here, since a much larger clone lies one base away. The genes are TRBV5-6 and TRBJ1-1; D might be TRBD1 (6 bases). The germline V gene has CDR1 SGHDT and CDR2 YYEEEE. The CDR3 spans 13 residues. Trimming left V 2 bases short and J 3 bases short, with 8 bases between. CDR3 sequence (DNA): TGTGCCAGCAGCTTCGACAGGTACACTGAAGCTTTCTTT. Its protein is CASSFDRYTEAFF.

V is TRBV6-6 and J is TRBJ1-2; 8 positions match TRBD1. J was trimmed by 0 bases and V by 0 bases; bases with no gene match: 0. Per germline, CDR1 MNHNY and CDR2 SVGAGI (reference sequence). There are 15 residues in the CDR3. CDR3 loop: CASSYSGQANYGYTF. The CDR3, as DNA: TGTGCCAGCAGTTACTCGGGACAGGCTAACTATGGCTACACCTTC.

The rearrangement uses TRBV19 and TRBJ1-2; no clear D. CDR3 size: 13 residues. Germline values: CDR1 LNHDA, CDR2 SQIVND (reference sequence). Trimming shortened V by 6 bases and J by 5 bases, and 13 bases separated the two germline ends. The CDR3 DNA is TGTGCCAGTAGGTTAACAGATGATTATGGCTACACCTTC. Encoded protein: CASRLTDDYGYTF. Together with reference TRBV19 and TRBJ1-2, the CDR3 gives the full variable domain: DGGITQSPKYLFRKEGQNVTLSCEQNLNHDAMYWYRQDPGQGLRLIYYSQIVNDFQKGDIAEGYSVSREKKESFPLTVTSAQKNPTAFYLCASRLTDDYGYTFGSGTRLTVV.

V usage is TRBV13 and J usage is TRBJ1-2, with a tentative D call TRBD1 (5 bases). In germline, CDR1 is PRHDT, CDR2 FYEKMQ (reference sequence). The CDR3 consists of 14 residues. Trimming took 5 bases from V and 1 from J, leaving 11 bases between them. Here the CDR3 DNA reads TGTGCCAGCAGCCTACTTGGGGGTAACTATGGCTACACCTTC. Its protein is CASSLLGGNYGYTF. The variable domain in full, completed from reference TRBV13 and TRBJ1-2, reads AAGVIQSPRHLIKEKRETATLKCYPIPRHDTVYWYQQGPGQDPQFLISFYEKMQSDKGSIPDRFSAQQFSDYHSELNMSSLELGDSALYFCASSLLGGNYGYTFGSGTRLTVV.

The chain recombines TRBV7-9 with TRBJ1-4, with 9 positions matching TRBD1. CDR3 length equals 13 residues. V was clipped by 5 bases and J by 8 bases; unmatched bases: 3. The germline V gene encodes CDR1 SEHNR and CDR2 FQNEAQ (reference sequence). This chain's CDR3 is CASSRTGEEKLFF. As DNA, the CDR3 is TGTGCCAGCAGCCGGACAGGGGAAGAAAAACTGTTTTTT.

This clone was seen just once. This chain connects TRBV29-1 to TRBJ1-3, with D uncertain. V gave up 0 bases and J gave up 3 bases, with 6 bases separating them. The CDR3 has 13 amino acids. Germline V CDR1 and CDR2: SQVTM, ANQGSEA. The DNA for the CDR3 is TGCAGCGTTGAAGAAGGAGGTGGAAACACCATATATTTT. This translates into CSVEEGGGNTIYF.